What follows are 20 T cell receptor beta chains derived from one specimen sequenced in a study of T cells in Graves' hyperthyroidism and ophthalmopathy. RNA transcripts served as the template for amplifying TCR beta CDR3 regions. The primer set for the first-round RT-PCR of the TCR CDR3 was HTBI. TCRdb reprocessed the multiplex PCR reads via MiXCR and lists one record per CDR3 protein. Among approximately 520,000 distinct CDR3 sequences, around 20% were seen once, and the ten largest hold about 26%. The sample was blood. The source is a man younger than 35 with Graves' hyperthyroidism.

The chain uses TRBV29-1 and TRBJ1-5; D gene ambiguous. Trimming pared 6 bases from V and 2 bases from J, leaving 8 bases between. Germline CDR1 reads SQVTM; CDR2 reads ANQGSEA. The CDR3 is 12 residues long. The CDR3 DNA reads TGCAGCGTCGTTATCGGCAATCAGCCCCAGCATTTT. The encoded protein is CSVVIGNQPQHF.

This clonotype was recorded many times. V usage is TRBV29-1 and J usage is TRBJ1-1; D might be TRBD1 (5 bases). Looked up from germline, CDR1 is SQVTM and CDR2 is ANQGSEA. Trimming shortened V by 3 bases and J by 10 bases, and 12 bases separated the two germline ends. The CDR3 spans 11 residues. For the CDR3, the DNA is TGCAGCGTTGACGGGGCGGAAGGAGCTTTCTTT. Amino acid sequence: CSVDGAEGAFF.

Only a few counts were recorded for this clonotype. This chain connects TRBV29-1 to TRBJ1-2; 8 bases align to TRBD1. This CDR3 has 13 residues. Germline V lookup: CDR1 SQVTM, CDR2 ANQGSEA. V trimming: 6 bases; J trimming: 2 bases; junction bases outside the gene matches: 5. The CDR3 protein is CSVGDRKNYGYTF. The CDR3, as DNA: TGCAGCGTCGGGGACAGGAAAAACTATGGCTACACCTTC.

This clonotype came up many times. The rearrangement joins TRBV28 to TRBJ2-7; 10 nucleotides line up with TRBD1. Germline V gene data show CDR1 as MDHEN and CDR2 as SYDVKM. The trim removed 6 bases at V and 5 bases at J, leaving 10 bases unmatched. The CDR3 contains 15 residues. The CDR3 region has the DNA TGTGCCAGCAGCCTGAGGACAGGGGGGCTCGACGAGCAGTACTTC. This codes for CASSLRTGGLDEQYF.

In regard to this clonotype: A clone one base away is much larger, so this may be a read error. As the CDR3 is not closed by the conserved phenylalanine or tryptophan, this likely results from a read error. For the CDR3, the DNA is TGTGCCAGCAGCCAAGGAGGTCGGGTGTACGAGCAGTACTTA. Amino acids: CASSQGGRVYEQYL. The chain links TRBV14 to TRBJ2-7; no definite D call. The germline CDR1 and CDR2 sequences are SGHDN and FVKESK. CDR3 length equals 14 residues. The V end lost 1 base, the J end lost 4 bases, and 11 bases lay between the germline ends.

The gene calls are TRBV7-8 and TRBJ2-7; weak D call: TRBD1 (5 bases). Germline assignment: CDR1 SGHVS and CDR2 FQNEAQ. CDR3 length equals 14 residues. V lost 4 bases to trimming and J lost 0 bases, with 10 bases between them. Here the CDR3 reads CASSSDSYSYEQYF. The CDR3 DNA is TGTGCCAGCAGCTCAGACAGTTACTCCTACGAGCAGTACTTC. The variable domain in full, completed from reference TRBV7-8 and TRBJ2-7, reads GAGVSQSPRYKVAKRGQDVALRCDPISGHVSLFWYQQALGQGPEFLTYFQNEAQLDKSGLPSDRFFAERPEGSVSTLKIQRTQQEDSAVYLCASSSDSYSYEQYFGPGTRLTVT.

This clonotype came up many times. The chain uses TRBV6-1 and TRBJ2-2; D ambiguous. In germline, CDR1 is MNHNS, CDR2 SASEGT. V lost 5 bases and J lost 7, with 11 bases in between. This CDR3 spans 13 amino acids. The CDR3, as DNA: TGTGCCAGCAGTATGACCTGGGACGGGGAGCTGTTTTTT. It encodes CASSMTWDGELFF.

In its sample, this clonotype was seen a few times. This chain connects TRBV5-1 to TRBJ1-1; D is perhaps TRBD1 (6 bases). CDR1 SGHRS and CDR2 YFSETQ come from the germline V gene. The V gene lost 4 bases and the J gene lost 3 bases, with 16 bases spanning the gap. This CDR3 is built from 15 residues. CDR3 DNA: TGCGCCAGCAGCCGGGCCAGGGGTAGTGACACTGAAGCTTTCTTT. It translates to CASSRARGSDTEAFF.

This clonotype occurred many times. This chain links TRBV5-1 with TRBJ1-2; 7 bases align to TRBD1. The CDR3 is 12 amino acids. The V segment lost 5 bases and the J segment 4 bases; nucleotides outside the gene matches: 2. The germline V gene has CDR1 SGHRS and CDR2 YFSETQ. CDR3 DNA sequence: TGCGCCAGCAGAGGACAGGTCTATGGCTACACCTTC. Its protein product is CASRGQVYGYTF.

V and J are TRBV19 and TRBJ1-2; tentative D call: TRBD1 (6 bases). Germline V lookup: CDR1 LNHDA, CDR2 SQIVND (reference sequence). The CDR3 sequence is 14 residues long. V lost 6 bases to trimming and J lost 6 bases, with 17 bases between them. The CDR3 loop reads CASSTPGTRHGYTF. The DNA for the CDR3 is TGTGCCAGTAGCACCCCCGGGACACGCCATGGCTACACCTTC.

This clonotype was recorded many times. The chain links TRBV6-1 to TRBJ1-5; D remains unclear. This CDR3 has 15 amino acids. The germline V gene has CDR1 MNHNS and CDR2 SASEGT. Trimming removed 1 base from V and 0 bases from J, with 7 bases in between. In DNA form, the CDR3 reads TGTGCCAGCAGTGAAGGCAGGATTAGCAATCAGCCCCAGCATTTT. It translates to CASSEGRISNQPQHF.

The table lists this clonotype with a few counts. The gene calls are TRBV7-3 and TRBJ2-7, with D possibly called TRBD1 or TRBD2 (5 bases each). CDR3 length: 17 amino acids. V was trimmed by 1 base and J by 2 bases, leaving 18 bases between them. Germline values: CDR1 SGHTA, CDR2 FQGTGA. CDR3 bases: TGTGCCAGCAGCTTAATTTCGCGGTGGGACGGCACCTACGAGCAGTACTTC. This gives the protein CASSLISRWDGTYEQYF.

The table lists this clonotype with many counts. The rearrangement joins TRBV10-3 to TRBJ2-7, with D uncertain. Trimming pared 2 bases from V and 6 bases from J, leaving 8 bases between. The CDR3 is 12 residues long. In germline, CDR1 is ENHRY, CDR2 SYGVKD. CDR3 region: CAISEKWTEQYF. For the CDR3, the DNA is TGTGCCATCAGTGAGAAGTGGACCGAGCAGTACTTC.

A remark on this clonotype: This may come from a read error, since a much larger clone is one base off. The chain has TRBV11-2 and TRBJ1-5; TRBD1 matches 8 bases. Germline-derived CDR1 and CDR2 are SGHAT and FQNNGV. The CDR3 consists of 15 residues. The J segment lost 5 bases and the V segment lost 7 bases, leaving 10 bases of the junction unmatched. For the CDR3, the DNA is TGTGCCAGCATCCCCCAGACAGGGGTTGATCAGCCCCAGCATTTT. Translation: CASIPQTGVDQPQHF.

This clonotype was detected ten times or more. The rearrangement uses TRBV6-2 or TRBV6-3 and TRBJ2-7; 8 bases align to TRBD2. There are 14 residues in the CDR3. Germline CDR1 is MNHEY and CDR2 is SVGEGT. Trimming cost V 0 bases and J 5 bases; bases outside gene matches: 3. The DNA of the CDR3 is TGTGCCAGCAGTTACTCTAGCGGGGTAGACGAGCAGTACTTC. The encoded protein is CASSYSSGVDEQYF.

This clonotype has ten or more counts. The CDR3 nucleotides read TGTGCCAGTAGTATCCCGGGCCTAAACTATGGCTACACCTTC. This gives the protein CASSIPGLNYGYTF. This chain joins TRBV19 and TRBJ1-2; no definite D call. This CDR3 region has 14 residues. Germline V gives CDR1 LNHDA, CDR2 SQIVND (reference sequence). V was cut by 3 bases and J by 2 bases, with 10 bases left in between. The complete variable domain, with remaining parts taken from reference TRBV19 and TRBJ1-2, reads DGGITQSPKYLFRKEGQNVTLSCEQNLNHDAMYWYRQDPGQGLRLIYYSQIVNDFQKGDIAEGYSVSREKKESFPLTVTSAQKNPTAFYLCASSIPGLNYGYTFGSGTRLTVV.

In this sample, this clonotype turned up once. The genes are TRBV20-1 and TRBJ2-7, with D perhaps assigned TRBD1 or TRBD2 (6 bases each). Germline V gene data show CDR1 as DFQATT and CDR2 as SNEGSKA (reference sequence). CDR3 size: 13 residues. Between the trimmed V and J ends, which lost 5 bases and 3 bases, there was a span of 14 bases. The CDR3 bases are TGCAGTGCTTTAGGGGGAGGAGGCTACGAGCAGTACTTC. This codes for CSALGGGGYEQYF.

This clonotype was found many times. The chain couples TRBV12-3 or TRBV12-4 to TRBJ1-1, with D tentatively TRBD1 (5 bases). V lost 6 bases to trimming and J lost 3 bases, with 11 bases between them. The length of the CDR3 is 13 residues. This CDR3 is CASSQPGDTEAFF. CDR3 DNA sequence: TGTGCCAGCAGCCAACCGGGGGACACTGAAGCTTTCTTT.

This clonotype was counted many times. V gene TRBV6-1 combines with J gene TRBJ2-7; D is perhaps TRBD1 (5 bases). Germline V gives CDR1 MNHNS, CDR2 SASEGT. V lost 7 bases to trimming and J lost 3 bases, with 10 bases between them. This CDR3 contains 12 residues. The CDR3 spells CASNTQGYEQYF. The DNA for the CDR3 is TGTGCCAGCAACACGCAGGGCTACGAGCAGTACTTC.

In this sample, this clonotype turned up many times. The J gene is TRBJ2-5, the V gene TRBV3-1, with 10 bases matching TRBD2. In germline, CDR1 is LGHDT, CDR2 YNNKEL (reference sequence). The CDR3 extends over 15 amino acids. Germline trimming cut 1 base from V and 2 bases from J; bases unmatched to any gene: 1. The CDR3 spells CASSQVAGGQETQYF. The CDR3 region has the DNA TGTGCCAGCAGCCAAGTAGCGGGGGGTCAAGAGACCCAGTACTTC.